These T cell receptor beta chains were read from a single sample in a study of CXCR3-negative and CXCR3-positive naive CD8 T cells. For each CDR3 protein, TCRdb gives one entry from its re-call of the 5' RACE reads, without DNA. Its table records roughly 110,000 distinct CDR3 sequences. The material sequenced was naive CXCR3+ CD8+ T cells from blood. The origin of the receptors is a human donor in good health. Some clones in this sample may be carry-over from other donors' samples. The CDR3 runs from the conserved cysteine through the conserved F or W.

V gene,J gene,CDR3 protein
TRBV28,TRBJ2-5,CASSILDRTEETQYF
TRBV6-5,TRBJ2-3,CASSYVPGSTDTQYF
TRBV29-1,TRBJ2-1,CSVDASTEGEQFF
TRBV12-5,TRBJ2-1,CASGFLTGRQFF
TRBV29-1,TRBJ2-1,CSVVTINKQFF
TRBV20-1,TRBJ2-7,CSARDDQGVYEQYF
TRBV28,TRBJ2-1,CASSLSGGNEQFF
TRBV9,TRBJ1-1,CASSAGQFTEAFF
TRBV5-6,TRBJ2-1,CASSWGYEQFF
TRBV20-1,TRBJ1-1,CSLYPSTGGLDTEAFF
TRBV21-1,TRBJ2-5,CASSSGERDFEETQYF